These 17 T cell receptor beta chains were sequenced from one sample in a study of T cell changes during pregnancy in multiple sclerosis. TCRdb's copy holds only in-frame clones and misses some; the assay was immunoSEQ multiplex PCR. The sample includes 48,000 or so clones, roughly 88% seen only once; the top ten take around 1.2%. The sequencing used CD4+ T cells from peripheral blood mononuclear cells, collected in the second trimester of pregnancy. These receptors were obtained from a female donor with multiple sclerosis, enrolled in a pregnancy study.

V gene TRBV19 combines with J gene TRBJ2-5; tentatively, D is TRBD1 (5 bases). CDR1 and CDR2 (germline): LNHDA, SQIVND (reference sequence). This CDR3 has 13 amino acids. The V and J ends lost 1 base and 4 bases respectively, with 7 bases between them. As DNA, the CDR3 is TGTGCCAGTAGTATAGTTAGGGGAGAGACCCAGTACTTC. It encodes CASSIVRGETQYF.

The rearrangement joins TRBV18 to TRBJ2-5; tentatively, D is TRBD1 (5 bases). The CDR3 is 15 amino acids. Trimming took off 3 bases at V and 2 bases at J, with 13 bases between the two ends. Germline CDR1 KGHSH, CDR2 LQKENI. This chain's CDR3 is CASSPSQGGQETQYF. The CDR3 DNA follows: TGTGCCAGCTCACCGAGCCAGGGTGGACAAGAGACCCAGTACTTC.

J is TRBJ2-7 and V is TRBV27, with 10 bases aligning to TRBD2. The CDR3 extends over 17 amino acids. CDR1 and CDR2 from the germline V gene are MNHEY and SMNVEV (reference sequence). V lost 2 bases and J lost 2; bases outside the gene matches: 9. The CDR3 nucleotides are TGTGCCAGCAGTTTACTTCCCAGCGGGAGGGTTCCCTACGAGCAGTACTTC. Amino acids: CASSLLPSGRVPYEQYF.

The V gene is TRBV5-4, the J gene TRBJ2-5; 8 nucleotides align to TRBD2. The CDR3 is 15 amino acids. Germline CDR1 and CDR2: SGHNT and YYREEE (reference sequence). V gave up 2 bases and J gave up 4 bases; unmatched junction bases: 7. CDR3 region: CASSFPPGTRETQYF. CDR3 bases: TGTGCCAGCAGCTTCCCTCCCGGGACTAGAGAGACCCAGTACTTC.

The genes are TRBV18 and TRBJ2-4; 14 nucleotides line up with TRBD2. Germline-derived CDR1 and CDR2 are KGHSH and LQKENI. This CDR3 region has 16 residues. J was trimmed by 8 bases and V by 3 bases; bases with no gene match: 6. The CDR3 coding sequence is TGTGCCAGCTCACCCGGACTAGCGGGAGGCGGAGACATTCAGTACTTC. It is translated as CASSPGLAGGGDIQYF. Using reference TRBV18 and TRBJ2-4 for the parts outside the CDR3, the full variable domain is NAGVMQNPRHLVRRRGQEARLRCSPMKGHSHVYWYRQLPEEGLKFMVYLQKENIIDESGMPKERFSAEFPKEGPSILRIQQVVRGDSAAYFCASSPGLAGGGDIQYFGAGTRLSVL.

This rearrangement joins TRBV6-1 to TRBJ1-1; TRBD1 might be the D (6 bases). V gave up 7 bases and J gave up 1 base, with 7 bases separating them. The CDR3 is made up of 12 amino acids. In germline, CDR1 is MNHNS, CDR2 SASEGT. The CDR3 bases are TGTGCCAGCACAGGGGCGAACACTGAAGCTTTCTTT. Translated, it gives CASTGANTEAFF.

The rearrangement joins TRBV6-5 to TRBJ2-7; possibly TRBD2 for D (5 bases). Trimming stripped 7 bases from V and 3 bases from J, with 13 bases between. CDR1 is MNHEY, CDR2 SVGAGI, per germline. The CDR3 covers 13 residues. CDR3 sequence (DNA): TGTGCCAGCAACGACCCGGACTTCTACGAGCAGTACTTC. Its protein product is CASNDPDFYEQYF.

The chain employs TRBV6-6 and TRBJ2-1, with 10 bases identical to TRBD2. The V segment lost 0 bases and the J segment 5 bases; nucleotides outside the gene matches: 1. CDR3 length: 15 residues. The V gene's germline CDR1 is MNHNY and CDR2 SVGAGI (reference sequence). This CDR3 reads CASSYSTSGNNEQFF. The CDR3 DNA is TGTGCCAGCAGTTACTCAACTAGCGGGAACAATGAGCAGTTCTTC.

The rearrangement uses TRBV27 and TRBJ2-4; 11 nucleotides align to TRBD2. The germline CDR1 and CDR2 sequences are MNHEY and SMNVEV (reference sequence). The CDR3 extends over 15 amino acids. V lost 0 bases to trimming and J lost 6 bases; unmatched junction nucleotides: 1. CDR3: CASSLSGTSGNIQYF. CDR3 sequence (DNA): TGTGCCAGCAGTTTATCCGGGACTAGCGGAAACATTCAGTACTTC.

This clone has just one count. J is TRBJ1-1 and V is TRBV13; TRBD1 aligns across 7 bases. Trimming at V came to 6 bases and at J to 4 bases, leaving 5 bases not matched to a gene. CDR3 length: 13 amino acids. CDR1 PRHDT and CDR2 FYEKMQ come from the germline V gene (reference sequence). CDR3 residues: CASSFNRGTEAFF. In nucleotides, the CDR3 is TGTGCCAGCAGTTTTAACAGGGGCACTGAAGCTTTCTTT. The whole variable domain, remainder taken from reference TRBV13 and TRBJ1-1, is AAGVIQSPRHLIKEKRETATLKCYPIPRHDTVYWYQQGPGQDPQFLISFYEKMQSDKGSIPDRFSAQQFSDYHSELNMSSLELGDSALYFCASSFNRGTEAFFGQGTRLTVV.

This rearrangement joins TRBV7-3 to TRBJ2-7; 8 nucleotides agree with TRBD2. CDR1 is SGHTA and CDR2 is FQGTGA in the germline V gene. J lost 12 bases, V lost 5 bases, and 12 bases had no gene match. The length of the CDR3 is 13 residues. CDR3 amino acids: CASSRNAGTSLYF. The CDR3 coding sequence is TGTGCCAGCAGCCGTAACGCCGGGACTAGTTTGTACTTC.

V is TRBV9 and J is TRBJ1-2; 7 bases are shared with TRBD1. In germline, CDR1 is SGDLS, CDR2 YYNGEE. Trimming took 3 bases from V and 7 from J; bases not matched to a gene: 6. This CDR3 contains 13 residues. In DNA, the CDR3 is TGTGCCAGCAGCGCACTGACAGGGCTTGGCTACACCTTC. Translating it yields CASSALTGLGYTF.

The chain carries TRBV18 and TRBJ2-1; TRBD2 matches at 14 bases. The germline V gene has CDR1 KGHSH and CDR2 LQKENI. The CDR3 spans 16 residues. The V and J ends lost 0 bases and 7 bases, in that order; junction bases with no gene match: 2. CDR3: CASSPPGLAGVNEQFF. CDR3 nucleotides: TGTGCCAGCTCACCACCGGGACTAGCGGGAGTGAATGAGCAGTTCTTC.

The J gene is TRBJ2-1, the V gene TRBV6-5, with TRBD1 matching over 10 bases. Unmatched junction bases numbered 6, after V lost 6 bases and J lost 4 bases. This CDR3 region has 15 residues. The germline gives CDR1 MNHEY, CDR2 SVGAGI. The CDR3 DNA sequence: TGTGCCAGCAGCCTAGACAGGGGGCCTTACAATGAGCAGTTCTTC. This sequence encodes CASSLDRGPYNEQFF.

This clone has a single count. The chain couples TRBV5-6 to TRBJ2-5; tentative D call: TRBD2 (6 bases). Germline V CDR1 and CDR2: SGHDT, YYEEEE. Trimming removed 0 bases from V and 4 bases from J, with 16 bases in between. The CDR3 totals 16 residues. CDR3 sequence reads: CASSLGRPRGGETQYF. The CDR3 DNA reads TGTGCCAGCAGCTTGGGTCGGCCCCGGGGAGGAGAGACCCAGTACTTC.

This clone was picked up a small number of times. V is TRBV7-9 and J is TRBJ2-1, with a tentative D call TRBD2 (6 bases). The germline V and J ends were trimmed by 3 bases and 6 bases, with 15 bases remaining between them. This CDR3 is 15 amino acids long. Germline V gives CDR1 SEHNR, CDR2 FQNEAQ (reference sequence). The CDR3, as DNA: TGTGCCAGCAGCTTGACTAGGAACTTCGTCAATGAGCAGTTCTTC. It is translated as CASSLTRNFVNEQFF.

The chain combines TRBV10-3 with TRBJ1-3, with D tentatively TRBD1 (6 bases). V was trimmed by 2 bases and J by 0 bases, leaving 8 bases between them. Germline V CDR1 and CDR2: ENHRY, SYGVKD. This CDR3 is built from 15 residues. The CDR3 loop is CAISEGQSSGNTIYF. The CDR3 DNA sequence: TGTGCCATCAGTGAGGGACAGAGCTCTGGAAACACCATATATTTT.